The T cell receptor (beta chain) described here comes from a study of memory CD4+ T cells and cytomegalovirus serostatus. V gave up 3 bases and J gave up 0 bases; unmatched junction bases: 10. CDR1 LNHDA and CDR2 SQIVND come from the germline V gene (reference sequence). The CDR3 has 17 amino acids. Data came from immunoSEQ multiplex PCR; TCRdb stores just in-frame clones and leaves some out. The sample has 50,000 to 65,000 clones, around 77% seen once; the top ten hold 0.88%. The sort gate was single viable CD3+CD4+CD8-CD45RO+ cells for memory CD4+ T cells. Sequencing used memory CD4+ T cells from blood. This sequence originates from an adult in good health and CMV-seronegative. The V call is TRBV19, the J call TRBJ1-1; 7 positions agree with TRBD1. CDR3 in amino acids: CASSIAPRTGLNTEAFF. The DNA for the CDR3 is TGTGCCAGTAGTATCGCCCCCCGGACAGGTTTGAACACTGAAGCTTTCTTT.